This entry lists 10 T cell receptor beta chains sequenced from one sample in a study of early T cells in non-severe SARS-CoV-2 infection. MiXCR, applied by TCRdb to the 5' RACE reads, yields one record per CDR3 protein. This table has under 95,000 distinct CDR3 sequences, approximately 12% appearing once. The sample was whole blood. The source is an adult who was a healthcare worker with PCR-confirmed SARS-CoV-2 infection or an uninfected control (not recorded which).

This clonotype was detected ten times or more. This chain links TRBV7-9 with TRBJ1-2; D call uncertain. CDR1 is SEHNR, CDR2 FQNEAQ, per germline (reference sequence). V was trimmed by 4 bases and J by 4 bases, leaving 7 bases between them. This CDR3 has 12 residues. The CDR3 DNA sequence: TGTGCCAGCAGCTCCGAGGGCTATGGCTACACCTTC. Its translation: CASSSEGYGYTF.

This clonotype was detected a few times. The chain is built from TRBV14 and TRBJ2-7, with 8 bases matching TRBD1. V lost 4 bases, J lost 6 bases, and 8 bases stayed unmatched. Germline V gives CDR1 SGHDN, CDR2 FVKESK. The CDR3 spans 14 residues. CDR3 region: CASSLRDRYGEQYF. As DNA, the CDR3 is TGTGCCAGCAGCCTCCGGGACAGGTACGGCGAGCAGTACTTC.

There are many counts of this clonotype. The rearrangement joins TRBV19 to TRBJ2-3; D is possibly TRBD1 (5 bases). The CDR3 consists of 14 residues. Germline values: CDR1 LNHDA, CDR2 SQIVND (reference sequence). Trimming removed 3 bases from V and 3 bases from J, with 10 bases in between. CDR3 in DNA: TGTGCCAGTAGTATTAGGCAGGGAACAGATACGCAGTATTTT. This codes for CASSIRQGTDTQYF. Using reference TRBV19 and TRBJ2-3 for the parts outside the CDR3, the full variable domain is DGGITQSPKYLFRKEGQNVTLSCEQNLNHDAMYWYRQDPGQGLRLIYYSQIVNDFQKGDIAEGYSVSREKKESFPLTVTSAQKNPTAFYLCASSIRQGTDTQYFGPGTRLTVL.

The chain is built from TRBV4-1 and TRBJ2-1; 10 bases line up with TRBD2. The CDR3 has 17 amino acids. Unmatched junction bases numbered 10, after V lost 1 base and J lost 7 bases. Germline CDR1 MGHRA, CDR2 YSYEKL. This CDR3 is CASSQAHVSGRGNEQFF. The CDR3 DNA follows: TGCGCCAGCAGCCAAGCCCATGTCAGCGGGAGGGGGAATGAGCAGTTCTTC.

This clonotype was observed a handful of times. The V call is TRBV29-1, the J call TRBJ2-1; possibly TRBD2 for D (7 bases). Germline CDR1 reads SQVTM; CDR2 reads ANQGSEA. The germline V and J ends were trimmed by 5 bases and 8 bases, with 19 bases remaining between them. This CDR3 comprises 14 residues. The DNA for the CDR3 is TGCAGCGTTCAAGGAGGGAGGGGGAAGGATGAGCAGTTCTTC. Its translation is CSVQGGRGKDEQFF.

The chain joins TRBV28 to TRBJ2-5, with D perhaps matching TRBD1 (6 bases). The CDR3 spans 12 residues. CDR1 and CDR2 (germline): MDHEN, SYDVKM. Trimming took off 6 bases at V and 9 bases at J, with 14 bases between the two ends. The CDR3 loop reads CASRLTGRAQYF. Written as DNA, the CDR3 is TGTGCCAGCAGATTGACAGGAAGGGCCCAGTACTTC.

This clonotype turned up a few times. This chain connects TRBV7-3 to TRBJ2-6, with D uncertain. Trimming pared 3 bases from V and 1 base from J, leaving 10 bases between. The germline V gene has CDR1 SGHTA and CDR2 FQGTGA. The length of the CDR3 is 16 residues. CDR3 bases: TGTGCCAGCAGCTTGATGGGTACATCTGGGGCCAACGTCCTGACTTTC. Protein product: CASSLMGTSGANVLTF.

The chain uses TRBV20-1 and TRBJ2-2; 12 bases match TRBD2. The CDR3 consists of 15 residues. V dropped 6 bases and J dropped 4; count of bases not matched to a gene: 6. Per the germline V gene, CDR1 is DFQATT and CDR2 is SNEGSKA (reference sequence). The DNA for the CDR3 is TGCAGTGCCAGACTAGCGGGAGTGGGCACCGGGGAGCTGTTTTTT. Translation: CSARLAGVGTGELFF.

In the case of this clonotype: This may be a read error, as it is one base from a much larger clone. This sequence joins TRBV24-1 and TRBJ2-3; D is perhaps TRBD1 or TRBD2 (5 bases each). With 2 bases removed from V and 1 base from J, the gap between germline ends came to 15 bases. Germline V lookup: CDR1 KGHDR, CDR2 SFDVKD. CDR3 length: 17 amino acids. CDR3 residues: CATSDSGTAAGTDTQYF. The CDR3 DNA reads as TGTGCCACCAGTGATTCCGGGACGGCAGCCGGCACAGATACGCAGTATTTT.

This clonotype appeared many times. The CDR3 coding sequence is TGTGCCAGCAGTGACGAGGGCAGCACAGATACGCAGTATTTT. This codes for CASSDEGSTDTQYF. J is TRBJ2-3 and V is TRBV6-4; a weak D match, TRBD2 (5 bases). V gave up 2 bases and J gave up 0 bases, with 6 bases separating them. The CDR3 totals 14 residues. Per germline, CDR1 MRHNA and CDR2 SNTAGT.